The 14 T cell receptor beta chains presented below share a single source sample, sequenced in a study of CD8+ T cells in alopecia areata. As the sequencing template, cDNA was produced by extracting RNA and reverse transcribing it. Method: immunoSEQ multiplex PCR; TCRdb's copy keeps in-frame clones and lacks some. The table includes roughly 190,000 clones, 64% detected once. The treatment is: oral pan-JAK inhibitor, 5-10 mg twice daily. Material: CD4+ T cells sorted from blood, obtained at approximately week 50, from a patient treated with tofacitinib. These receptors originate from a human donor with alopecia areata.

This rearrangement joins TRBV23-1 to TRBJ2-3; 7 bases map to TRBD1. TRBV23-1 is an ORF, with its function uncertain. The CDR3 extends over 17 amino acids. After removal of 7 bases from V and 2 bases from J, the junction contained 15 bases not matched to a gene. The CDR3 nucleotides are TGCGCCAGCATCCCCCGCGGCTCCGGGACAGCCACAGATACGCAGTATTTT. It codes for CASIPRGSGTATDTQYF.

The chain joins TRBV30 to TRBJ1-1, with 8 bases matching TRBD1. Germline assignment: CDR1 GTSNPN and CDR2 SVGIG (reference sequence). J was trimmed by 4 bases and V by 4 bases; bases with no gene match: 5. The CDR3 sequence is 13 residues long. In nucleotides, the CDR3 is TGTGCCTGGACTGGACAGGGAGGCACTGAAGCTTTCTTT. Protein product: CAWTGQGGTEAFF.

The chain recombines TRBV2 with TRBJ2-7, with D possibly being TRBD2 (5 bases). This CDR3 contains 14 residues. Deletions cut 3 bases from V and 3 bases from J, with 12 bases between. Germline-derived CDR1 and CDR2 are SNHLY and FYNNEI. The DNA of the CDR3 is TGTGCCAGCAGTGACTGGCAGGAGGACTACGAGCAGTACTTC. This codes for CASSDWQEDYEQYF.

V gene TRBV27 combines with J gene TRBJ2-7; 12 nucleotides align to TRBD1. The V segment lost 3 bases and the J segment 3 bases; nucleotides outside the gene matches: 3. CDR1 is MNHEY and CDR2 is SMNVEV in the germline V gene (reference sequence). This CDR3 region has 15 residues. The chain's CDR3 is CASSLGQGAVYEQYF. DNA of the CDR3: TGTGCCAGCAGTTTGGGACAGGGGGCCGTCTACGAGCAGTACTTC.

The chain is built from TRBV4-3 and TRBJ1-5; no firm D call. Germline lookup yields CDR1 LGHNA and CDR2 YSLEER. Between the trimmed V and J ends, which lost 0 bases and 2 bases, there was a span of 8 bases. This CDR3 has 15 amino acids. The CDR3 reads CASSQEAAGNQPQHF. The CDR3 DNA reads TGCGCCAGCAGCCAAGAGGCGGCAGGCAATCAGCCCCAGCATTTT.

The rearrangement joins TRBV9 to TRBJ2-6; the match to TRBD1 covers 9 bases. Trimming took 3 bases from V and 0 from J; bases not matched to a gene: 4. Germline CDR1 SGDLS, CDR2 YYNGEE. This CDR3 contains 17 residues. The CDR3 protein is CASSEQGASSGANVLTF. For the CDR3, the DNA is TGTGCCAGCAGCGAACAGGGGGCGAGCTCTGGGGCCAACGTCCTGACTTTC. The full variable domain, in which reference TRBV9 and TRBJ2-6 provide the parts outside the CDR3, is DSGVTQTPKHLITATGQRVTLRCSPRSGDLSVYWYQQSLDQGLQFLIQYYNGEERAKGNILERFSAQQFPDLHSELNLSSLELGDSALYFCASSEQGASSGANVLTFGAGSRLTVL.

The chain employs TRBV29-1 and TRBJ1-1, with TRBD1 matching 8 bases. The length of the CDR3 is 13 residues. V lost 7 bases and J lost 2; bases outside the gene matches: 6. Germline CDR1 and CDR2: SQVTM and ANQGSEA. The CDR3 reads CSGLRGPNTEAFF. CDR3 sequence (DNA): TGCAGCGGCCTCAGGGGGCCAAACACTGAAGCTTTCTTT.

This chain connects TRBV30 to TRBJ2-4; D not certain. Trimming shortened V by 2 bases and J by 0 bases, and 5 bases separated the two germline ends. Germline-derived CDR1 and CDR2 are GTSNPN and SVGIG (reference sequence). CDR3 size: 13 residues. The CDR3 region has the DNA TGTGCCTGGAGTTTTGGAGCCAAAAACATTCAGTACTTC. Its translation is CAWSFGAKNIQYF.

The chain combines TRBV7-2 with TRBJ2-3; D unclear. The CDR3 spans 14 residues. V was cut by 5 bases and J by 1 base, with 10 bases left in between. Germline assignment: CDR1 SGHTA and CDR2 FQGNSA. This CDR3 is CASSAPARTDTQYF. The CDR3 DNA follows: TGTGCCAGCAGCGCCCCTGCCCGCACAGATACGCAGTATTTT.

V gene TRBV6-5 combines with J gene TRBJ1-1; D uncertain. The CDR3 contains 13 residues. V was clipped by 4 bases and J by 2 bases, with 8 bases between them. Germline-derived CDR1 and CDR2 are MNHEY and SVGAGI. CDR3 sequence reads: CASSFGSNTEAFF. CDR3 DNA: TGTGCCAGCAGTTTCGGCAGTAACACTGAAGCTTTCTTT.

This chain joins TRBV29-1 and TRBJ2-7, with D possibly being TRBD1 or TRBD2 (5 bases each). With 7 bases removed from V and 2 bases from J, the gap between germline ends came to 21 bases. This CDR3 has 15 residues. Germline-derived CDR1 and CDR2 are SQVTM and ANQGSEA. In nucleotides, the CDR3 is TGCAGCGCATGTTCCCCGGGACGGAGTCCCTACGAGCAGTACTTC. Translation gives CSACSPGRSPYEQYF.

V is TRBV2 and J is TRBJ1-5; the D is unclear. The CDR3 length is 12 residues. Germline V gene lookup returns CDR1 SNHLY and CDR2 FYNNEI. Trimming removed 5 bases at V and 9 bases at J, with 11 bases between. The CDR3 is CASSPPYLPQHF. Here the CDR3 DNA reads TGTGCCAGCAGTCCGCCGTATTTGCCCCAGCATTTT. Filled out from reference TRBV2 and TRBJ1-5, the complete variable domain reads EPEVTQTPSHQVTQMGQEVILRCVPISNHLYFYWYRQILGQKVEFLVSFYNNEISEKSEIFDDQFSVERPDGSNFTLKIRSTKLEDSAMYFCASSPPYLPQHFGDGTRLSIL.

V usage is TRBV5-4 and J usage is TRBJ1-5; D is unresolved. The germline V gene has CDR1 SGHNT and CDR2 YYREEE (reference sequence). Trimming pared 0 bases from V and 6 bases from J, leaving 7 bases between. The CDR3 length is 13 residues. The CDR3 coding sequence is TGTGCCAGCAGCTTGGCTGGAGGTCAGCCCCAGCATTTT. This translates into CASSLAGGQPQHF. Full variable domain (outside the CDR3, taken from reference TRBV5-4 and TRBJ1-5): ETGVTQSPTHLIKTRGQQVTLRCSSQSGHNTVSWYQQALGQGPQFIFQYYREEENGRGNFPPRFSGLQFPNYSSELNVNALELDDSALYLCASSLAGGQPQHFGDGTRLSIL.

The J gene is TRBJ1-6, the V gene TRBV7-9; D ambiguous. With 6 bases removed from V and 9 bases from J, the gap between germline ends came to 12 bases. Germline CDR1 and CDR2: SEHNR and FQNEAQ (reference sequence). This CDR3 spans 13 amino acids. CDR3 loop: CASSPREASPLHF. The CDR3 coding sequence is TGTGCCAGCAGTCCCCGGGAGGCTTCACCCCTCCACTTT.